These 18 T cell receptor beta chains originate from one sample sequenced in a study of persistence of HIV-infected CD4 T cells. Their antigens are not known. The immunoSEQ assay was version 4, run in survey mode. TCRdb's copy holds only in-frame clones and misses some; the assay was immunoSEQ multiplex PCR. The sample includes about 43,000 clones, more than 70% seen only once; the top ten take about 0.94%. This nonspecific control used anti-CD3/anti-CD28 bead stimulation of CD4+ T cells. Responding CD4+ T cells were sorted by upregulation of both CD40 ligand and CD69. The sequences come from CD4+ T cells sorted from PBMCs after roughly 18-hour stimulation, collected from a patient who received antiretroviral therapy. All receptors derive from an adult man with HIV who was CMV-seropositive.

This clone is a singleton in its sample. CDR3 sequence (DNA): TGTGCCAGCACCTCCAGGGACCCCGGGAAAGAGCAGTACTTC. Protein: CASTSRDPGKEQYF. The chain joins TRBV6-6 to TRBJ2-7; D is tentatively TRBD1 or TRBD2 (5 bases each). Germline V CDR1 and CDR2: MNHNY, SVGAGI (reference sequence). The CDR3 is 14 residues long. The V end lost 7 bases, the J end lost 7 bases, and 20 bases lay between the germline ends.

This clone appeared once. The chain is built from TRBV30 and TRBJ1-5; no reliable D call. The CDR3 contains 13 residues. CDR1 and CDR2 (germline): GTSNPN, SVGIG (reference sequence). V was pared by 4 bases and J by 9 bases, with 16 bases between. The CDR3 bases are TGTGCCTGGACAGGTGGAACGGGTACGCCCCAGCATTTT. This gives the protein CAWTGGTGTPQHF.

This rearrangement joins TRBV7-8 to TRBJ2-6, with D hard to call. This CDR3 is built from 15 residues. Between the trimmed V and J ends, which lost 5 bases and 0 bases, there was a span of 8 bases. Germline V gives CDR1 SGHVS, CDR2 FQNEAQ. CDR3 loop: CASSPGPSGANVLTF. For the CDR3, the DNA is TGTGCCAGCAGCCCCGGTCCCTCTGGGGCCAACGTCCTGACTTTC.

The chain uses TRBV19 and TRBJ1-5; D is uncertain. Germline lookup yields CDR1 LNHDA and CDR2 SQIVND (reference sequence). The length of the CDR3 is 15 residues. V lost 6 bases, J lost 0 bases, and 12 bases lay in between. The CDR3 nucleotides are TGTGCCAGTAGCCCTGAGCTTTATAGCAATCAGCCCCAGCATTTT. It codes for CASSPELYSNQPQHF.

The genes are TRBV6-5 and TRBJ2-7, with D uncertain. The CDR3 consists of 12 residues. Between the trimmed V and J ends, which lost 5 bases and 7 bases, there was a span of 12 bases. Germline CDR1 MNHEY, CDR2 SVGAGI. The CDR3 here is CASSRQTREQYF. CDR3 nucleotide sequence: TGTGCCAGCAGTCGTCAGACTCGGGAGCAGTACTTC.

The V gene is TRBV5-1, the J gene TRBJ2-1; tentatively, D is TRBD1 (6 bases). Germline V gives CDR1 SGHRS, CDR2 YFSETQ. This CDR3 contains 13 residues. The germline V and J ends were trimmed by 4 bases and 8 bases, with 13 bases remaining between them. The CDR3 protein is CASSPGTWDEQFF. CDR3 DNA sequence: TGCGCCAGCAGCCCCGGGACATGGGATGAGCAGTTCTTC.

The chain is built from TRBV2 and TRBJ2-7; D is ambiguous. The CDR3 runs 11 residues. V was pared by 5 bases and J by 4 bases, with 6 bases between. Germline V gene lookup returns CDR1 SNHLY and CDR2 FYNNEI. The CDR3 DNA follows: TGTGCCAGCAGTCCCCTTTACGAGCAGTACTTC. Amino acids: CASSPLYEQYF.

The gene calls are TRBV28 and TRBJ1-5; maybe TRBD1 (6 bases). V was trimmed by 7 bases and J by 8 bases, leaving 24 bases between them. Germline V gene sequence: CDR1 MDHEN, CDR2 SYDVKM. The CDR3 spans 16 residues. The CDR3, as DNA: TGTGCCAGCAAGCGTGGGCGGACAGATTCTACGGAGCCCCAGCATTTT. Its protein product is CASKRGRTDSTEPQHF.

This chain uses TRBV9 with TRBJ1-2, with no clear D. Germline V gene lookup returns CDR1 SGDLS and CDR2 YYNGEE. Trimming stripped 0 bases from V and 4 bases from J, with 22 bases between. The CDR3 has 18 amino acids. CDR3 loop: CASSVAGSRSVLVYGYTF. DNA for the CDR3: TGTGCCAGCAGCGTAGCGGGGAGTAGGAGCGTACTGGTCTATGGCTACACCTTC.

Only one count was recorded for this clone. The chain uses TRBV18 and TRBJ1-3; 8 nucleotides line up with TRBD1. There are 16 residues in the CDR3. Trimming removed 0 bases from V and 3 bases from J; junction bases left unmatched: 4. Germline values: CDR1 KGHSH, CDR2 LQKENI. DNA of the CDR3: TGTGCCAGCTCACCACCGAGGACAGGGAATGGAAACACCATATATTTT. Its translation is CASSPPRTGNGNTIYF.

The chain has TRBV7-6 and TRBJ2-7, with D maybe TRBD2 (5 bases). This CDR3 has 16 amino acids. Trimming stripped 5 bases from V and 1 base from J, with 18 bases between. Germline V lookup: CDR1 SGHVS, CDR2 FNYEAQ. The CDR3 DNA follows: TGTGCCAGCAGCCCCCTAGCAGGCCCGACATCCTACGAGCAGTACTTC. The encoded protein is CASSPLAGPTSYEQYF.

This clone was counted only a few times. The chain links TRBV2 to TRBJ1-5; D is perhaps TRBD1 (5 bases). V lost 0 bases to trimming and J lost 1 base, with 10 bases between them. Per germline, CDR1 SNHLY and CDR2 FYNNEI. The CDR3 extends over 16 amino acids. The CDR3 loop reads CASSEARRQSNQPQHF. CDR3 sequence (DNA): TGTGCCAGCAGTGAAGCTCGTCGACAGAGCAATCAGCCCCAGCATTTT.

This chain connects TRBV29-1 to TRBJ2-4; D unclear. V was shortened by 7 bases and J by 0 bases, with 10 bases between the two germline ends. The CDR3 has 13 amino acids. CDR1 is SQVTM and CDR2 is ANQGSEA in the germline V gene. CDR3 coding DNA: TGCAGCGGTACAGACCTAGCCAAAAACATTCAGTACTTC. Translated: CSGTDLAKNIQYF.

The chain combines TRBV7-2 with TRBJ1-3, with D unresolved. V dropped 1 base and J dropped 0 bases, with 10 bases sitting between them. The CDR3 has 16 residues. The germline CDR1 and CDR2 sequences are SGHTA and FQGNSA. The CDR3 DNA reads TGTGCCAGCAGCTTAGATAGGGTTCTCTCTGGAAACACCATATATTTT. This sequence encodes CASSLDRVLSGNTIYF.

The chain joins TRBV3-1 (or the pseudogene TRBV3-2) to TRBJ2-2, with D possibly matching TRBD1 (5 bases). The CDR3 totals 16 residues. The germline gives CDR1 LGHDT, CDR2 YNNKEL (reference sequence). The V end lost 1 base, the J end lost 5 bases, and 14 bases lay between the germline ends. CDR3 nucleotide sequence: TGTGCCAGCAGCCAAGGCTTGGTTAGGGGAACCGGGGAGCTGTTTTTT. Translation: CASSQGLVRGTGELFF.

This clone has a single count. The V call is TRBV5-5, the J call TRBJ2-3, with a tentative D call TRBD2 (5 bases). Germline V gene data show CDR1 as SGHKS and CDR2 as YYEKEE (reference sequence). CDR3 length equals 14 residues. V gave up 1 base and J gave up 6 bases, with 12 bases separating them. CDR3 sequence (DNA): TGTGCCAGCAGCTTGCGGACTCAAGGGGATACGCAGTATTTT. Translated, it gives CASSLRTQGDTQYF.

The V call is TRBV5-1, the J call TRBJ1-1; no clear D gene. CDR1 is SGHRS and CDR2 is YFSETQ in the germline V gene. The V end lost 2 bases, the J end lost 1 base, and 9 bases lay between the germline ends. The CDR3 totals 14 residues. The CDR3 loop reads CASSFDIPNTEAFF. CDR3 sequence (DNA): TGCGCCAGCAGCTTCGACATCCCGAACACTGAAGCTTTCTTT.

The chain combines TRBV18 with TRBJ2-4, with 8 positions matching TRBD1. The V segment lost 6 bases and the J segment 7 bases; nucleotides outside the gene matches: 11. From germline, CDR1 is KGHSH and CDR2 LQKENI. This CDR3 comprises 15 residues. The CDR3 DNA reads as TGTGCCAGCTCTCCCCAGCAGGGGGCAGAGAACATTCAGTACTTC. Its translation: CASSPQQGAENIQYF.